The entry below gives a single T cell receptor beta chain sequence along with its context. Its antigen is as yet unknown. The sample belongs to a study of OX40 agonist ivuxolimab in advanced cancers. About the research overall: Intravenous ivuxolimab was administered to patients every 2 weeks at 0.01 to 10 mg/kg. Patients treated during dose escalation were battling hepatocellular carcinoma, melanoma, renal cell or head and neck cancer. Overall study results and limits: In the 0.1 to 3.0 mg/kg range, CD4+ and CD8+ blood T cells had expanded clonally by week 6. Among the nonresponders, some also had low normalized T-cell clonal expansion.

Measured with immunoSEQ multiplex PCR; TCRdb has only the in-frame clones, and not every one. The data show about 67,000 clones, 85% seen once. There are 15 residues in the CDR3. Germline-derived CDR1 and CDR2 are LNHDA and SQIVND (reference sequence). With V trimmed by 3 bases and J by 7 bases, 6 bases remained unmatched. The TCR sequence derives from an adult with an advanced solid tumor such as melanoma, head and neck, liver or kidney cancer. The rearrangement uses TRBV19 and TRBJ2-4, with 10 nucleotides matching TRBD1. The material sequenced was CD4+ or CD8+ T cells sorted from blood, taken in a trial of the OX40 agonist ivuxolimab. CDR3 sequence (DNA): TGTGCCAGTAGTATTGGGACAGGGGCCCGGAACATTCAGTACTTC. Translation gives CASSIGTGARNIQYF.